The sequence of this TCR beta chain was determined in a study of blood T cell repertoires in COVID-19. As for the study in general: Acute-phase and convalescent COVID-19 samples originated in the United States, Italy and Spain. T cells, B-cell-depleted T cells, or PBMCs supplied cDNA or gDNA.

Those enrolled in Seattle joined during active infection and were followed longitudinally afterward. Looked up from germline, CDR1 is MNHEY and CDR2 is SMNVEV (reference sequence). Unmatched junction bases numbered 5, after V lost 0 bases and J lost 0 bases. CDR3 length: 18 residues. Original methodology: For nucleated cells, counts were estimated from reference gene primer amplification. This table comes from immunoSEQ multiplex PCR, and its TCRdb copy is limited to in-frame clones, with some not included. The V and J calls and clone size were taken over from that table, and D and trimming were inferred from the DNA. The sample contains 250,000 to 300,000 clones, less than 90% of which appear only once. This clone occurred once.

The source of this sequence is an older woman with COVID-19, enrolled during active disease. The sequenced sample was peripheral blood. The gene calls are TRBV27 and TRBJ1-6; 7 bases align to TRBD1. The CDR3 bases are TGTGCCAGCAGTTTATCGGTTAACAGGGGCTCCTATAATTCACCCCTCCACTTT. Encoded protein: CASSLSVNRGSYNSPLHF.